The clone carrying this T cell receptor (beta chain) was seen once. This sample was included in a study of technical replicates of blood from a few donors. The protocol was immunoSEQ multiplex PCR, while the TCRdb copy is restricted to in-frame clones and leaves out a portion. Counted here are about 88,000 clones, just under 95% occurring once; the ten biggest clones make up around 0.3%. Trimming stripped 0 bases from V and 3 bases from J, with 20 bases between. Germline V CDR1 and CDR2: LNHDA, SQIVND (reference sequence). The CDR3 sequence is 18 residues long. Sequencing used T cells isolated from PBMCs. The sequence was collected from a human donor in good health. J is TRBJ1-1 and V is TRBV19; D might be TRBD1 (5 bases). In DNA form, the CDR3 reads TGTGCCAGTAGTATAGAATTAGGAAACCACACGGGGGACACTGAAGCTTTCTTT. Amino acids: CASSIELGNHTGDTEAFF.